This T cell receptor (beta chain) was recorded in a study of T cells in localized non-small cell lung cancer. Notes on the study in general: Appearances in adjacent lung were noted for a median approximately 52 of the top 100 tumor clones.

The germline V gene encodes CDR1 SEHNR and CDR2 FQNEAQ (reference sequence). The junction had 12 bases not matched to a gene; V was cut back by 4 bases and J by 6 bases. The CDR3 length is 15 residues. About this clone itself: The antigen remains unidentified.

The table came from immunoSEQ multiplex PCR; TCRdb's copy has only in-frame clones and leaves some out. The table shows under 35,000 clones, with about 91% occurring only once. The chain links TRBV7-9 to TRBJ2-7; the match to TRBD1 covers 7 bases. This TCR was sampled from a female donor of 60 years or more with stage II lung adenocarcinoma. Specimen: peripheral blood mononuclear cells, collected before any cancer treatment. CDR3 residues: CASSSGQPVRAEQYF. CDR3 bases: TGTGCCAGCAGCTCGGGACAGCCTGTGAGGGCCGAGCAGTACTTC.